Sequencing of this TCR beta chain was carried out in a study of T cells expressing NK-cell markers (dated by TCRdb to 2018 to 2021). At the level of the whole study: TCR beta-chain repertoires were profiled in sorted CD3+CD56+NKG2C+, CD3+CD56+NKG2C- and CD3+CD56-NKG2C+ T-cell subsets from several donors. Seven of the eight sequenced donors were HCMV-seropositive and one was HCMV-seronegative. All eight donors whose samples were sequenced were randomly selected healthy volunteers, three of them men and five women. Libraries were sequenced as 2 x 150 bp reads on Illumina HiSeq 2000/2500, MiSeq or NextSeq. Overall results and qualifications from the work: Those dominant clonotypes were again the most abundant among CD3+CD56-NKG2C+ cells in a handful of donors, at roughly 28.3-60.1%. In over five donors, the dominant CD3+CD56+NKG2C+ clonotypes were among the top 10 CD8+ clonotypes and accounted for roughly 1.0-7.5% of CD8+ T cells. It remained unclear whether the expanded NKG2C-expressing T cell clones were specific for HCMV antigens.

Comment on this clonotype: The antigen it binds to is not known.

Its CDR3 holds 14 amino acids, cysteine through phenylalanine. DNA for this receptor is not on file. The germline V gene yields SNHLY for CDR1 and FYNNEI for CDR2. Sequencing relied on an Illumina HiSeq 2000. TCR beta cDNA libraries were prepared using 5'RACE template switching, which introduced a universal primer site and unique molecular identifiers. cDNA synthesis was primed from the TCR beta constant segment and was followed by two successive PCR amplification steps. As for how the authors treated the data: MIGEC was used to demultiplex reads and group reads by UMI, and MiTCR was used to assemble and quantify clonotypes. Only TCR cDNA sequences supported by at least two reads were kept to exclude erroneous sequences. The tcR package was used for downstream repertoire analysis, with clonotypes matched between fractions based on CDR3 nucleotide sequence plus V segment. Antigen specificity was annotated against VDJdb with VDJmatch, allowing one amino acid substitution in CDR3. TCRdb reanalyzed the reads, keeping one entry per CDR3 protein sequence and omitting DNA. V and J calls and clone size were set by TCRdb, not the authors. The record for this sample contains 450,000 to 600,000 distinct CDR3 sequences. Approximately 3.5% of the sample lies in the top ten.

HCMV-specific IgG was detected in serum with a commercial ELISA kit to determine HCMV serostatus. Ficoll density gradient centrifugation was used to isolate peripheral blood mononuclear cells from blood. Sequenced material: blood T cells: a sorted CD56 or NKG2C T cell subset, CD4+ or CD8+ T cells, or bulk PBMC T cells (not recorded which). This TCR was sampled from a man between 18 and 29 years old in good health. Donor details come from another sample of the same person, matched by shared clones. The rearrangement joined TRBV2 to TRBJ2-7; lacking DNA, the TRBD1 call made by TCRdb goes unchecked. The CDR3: CASSERQGTYEQYF.